This T cell receptor (beta chain) was identified during a study of cytomegalovirus exposure and HLA in healthy donors. Of note for this clone: Its antigen remains unidentified.

Likely unrecorded immune exposures existed in these nominally healthy donors. This CDR3 comprises 14 residues. Germline assignment: CDR1 MGHDK and CDR2 SYGVNS. Deletions cut 0 bases from V and 3 bases from J, with 9 bases between. The PCR had 60 Vbeta and 13 Jbeta primers. Clones were sequenced by immunoSEQ multiplex PCR, and TCRdb holds only the in-frame ones, with some missing. Across 200,000 or so clones, the top ten clones capture roughly 1.2% of the sample. Points from the study as a whole: Segments of the TCR beta V type were, in most cases, productive about 87% or about 30% of the time in an earlier analysis. High specificity and sensitivity for cytomegalovirus status were reported for the classifier.

The receptor was isolated from a girl aged 2-10 years in good health and CMV-seropositive. Sequenced: PBMCs. This chain uses TRBV25-1 with TRBJ2-7, with a possible D match to TRBD2 (6 bases). The DNA of the CDR3 is TGTGCCAGCAGTGAATATTGGGGGGACTACGAGCAGTACTTC. Translating gives CASSEYWGDYEQYF.